This TCR beta chain was captured by sequencing in a study of CXCR3-negative and CXCR3-positive naive CD8 T cells. For the study at large: Sequencing brought in some 130 million TRB reads altogether, and each library got about 1.5 +/- 0.3 million.

Study results and caveats: TRB CDR3 properties indicated TCR strength, while surface CD5 was similar across naive subsets.

cDNA libraries for TRB were generated by 5' RACE incorporating UMI labels. TCRdb reanalyzed the 5' RACE reads and collapses them to one entry per CDR3 protein, without DNA. This sample's table reports about 43,000 distinct CDR3 sequences. Concerning this clonotype itself: Its specificity is unknown.

The CDR3 contains 13 residues. From germline, CDR1 is DFQATT and CDR2 SNEGSKA (reference sequence). This chain connects TRBV20-1 to TRBJ2-7; checking the TCRdb D call of TRBD1 is not possible without DNA. The sequence derives from a human donor in good health. Some clones in this sample may be carry-over from other donors' samples. Sequencing input: memory CD8+ T cells from blood. The CDR3 protein is CSARRQGTYEQYF.